This T cell receptor beta chain was profiled in a study of cytomegalovirus exposure and HLA in healthy donors. The PCR used 60 Vbeta and 13 Jbeta primers. Per the original methods: Roughly 11 million shared chains were among around 80 million unique TCR beta chains counted in a later analysis. Clones were sequenced by immunoSEQ multiplex PCR, and TCRdb holds only the in-frame ones, with some missing. V and J calls and clone size follow that table, whereas D and trimming were derived from the DNA. The sample lists about 110,000 clones, about three quarters occurring once. Trimming pared 5 bases from V and 0 bases from J, leaving 7 bases between. Germline-derived CDR1 and CDR2 are SGHTA and FQGTGA. The CDR3 runs to 13 residues.

This TCR came from a female donor in good health and CMV-seropositive. The sequenced material came from PBMCs. The rearrangement joins TRBV7-3 to TRBJ1-1; perhaps TRBD1 as D (5 bases). The CDR3 DNA sequence: TGTGCCAGCAGCGACAGTATGAACACTGAAGCTTTCTTT. Protein sequence: CASSDSMNTEAFF.